This T cell receptor (beta chain) was profiled in a study of T cell responses to AZD1222 COVID-19 vaccine. J gave up 7 bases and V 1 base, and 13 bases lay outside the gene matches. The germline CDR1 and CDR2 sequences are SGHDN and FVKESK. The CDR3 is made up of 18 amino acids. Points from the study as a whole: Vaccination with two AZD1222 doses was followed by a rise in Spike-specific TCR breadth and depth. Distributed over spike, vaccine-associated CD4 TCRs predominated at 160-218 and 743-854. Unmutated variant regions are reportedly the target of nearly half of TCRs that are spike-specific. Donor demographics were predominantly white British with a female majority; clonal diversity may be underestimated.

Produced via immunoSEQ multiplex PCR; TCRdb's table is partial and in-frame only. The sample lists roughly 120,000 clones, under 95% occurring once. Comments on this clone: Its target is not known.

The V and J genes are TRBV14 and TRBJ2-5, with 12 bases aligning to TRBD2. This receptor was taken from an adult in good health. The sample consisted of peripheral blood, taken on day 0 of AZD1222 vaccination. The CDR3 reads CASSQVVTSGGVYRTQYF. The CDR3 bases are TGTGCCAGCAGCCAAGTGGTGACTAGCGGGGGTGTCTACCGGACCCAGTACTTC.